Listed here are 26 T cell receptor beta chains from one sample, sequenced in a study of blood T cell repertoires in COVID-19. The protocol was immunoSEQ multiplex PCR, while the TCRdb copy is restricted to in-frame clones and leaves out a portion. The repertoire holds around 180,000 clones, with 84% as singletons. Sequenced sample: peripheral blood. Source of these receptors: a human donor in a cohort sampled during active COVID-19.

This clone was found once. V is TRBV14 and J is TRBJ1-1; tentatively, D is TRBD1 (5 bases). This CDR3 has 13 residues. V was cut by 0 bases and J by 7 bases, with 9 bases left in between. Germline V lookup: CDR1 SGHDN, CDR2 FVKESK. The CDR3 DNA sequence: TGTGCCAGCAGCCAAGATTGGGGGGGTGAAGCTTTCTTT. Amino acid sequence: CASSQDWGGEAFF.

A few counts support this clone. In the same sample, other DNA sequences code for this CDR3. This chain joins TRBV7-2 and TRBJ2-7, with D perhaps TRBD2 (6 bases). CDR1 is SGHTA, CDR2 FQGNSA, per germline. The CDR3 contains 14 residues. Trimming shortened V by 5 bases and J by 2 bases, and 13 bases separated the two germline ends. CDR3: CASSPPGGTYEQYF. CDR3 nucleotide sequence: TGTGCCAGCAGCCCTCCCGGGGGAACCTACGAGCAGTACTTC. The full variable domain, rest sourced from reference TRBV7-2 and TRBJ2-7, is GAGVSQSPSNKVTEKGKDVELRCDPISGHTALYWYRQSLGQGLEFLIYFQGNSAPDKSGLPSDRFSAERTGGSVSTLTIQRTQQEDSAVYLCASSPPGGTYEQYFGPGTRLTVT.

Here the CDR3 DNA reads TGTGCCAGCAGCCAAGATCAGGGGATAAGTTACGAGCAGTACTTC. This sequence encodes CASSQDQGISYEQYF. The chain joins TRBV14 to TRBJ2-7; D possibly corresponds to TRBD1 (6 bases). V lost 0 bases to trimming and J lost 4 bases, with 13 bases between them. This CDR3 spans 15 amino acids. Germline lookup yields CDR1 SGHDN and CDR2 FVKESK.

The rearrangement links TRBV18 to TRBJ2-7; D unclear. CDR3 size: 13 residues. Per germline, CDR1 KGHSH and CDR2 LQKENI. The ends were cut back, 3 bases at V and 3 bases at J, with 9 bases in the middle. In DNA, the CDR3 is TGTGCCAGCTCACCCAGGCAGGACTACGAGCAGTACTTC. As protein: CASSPRQDYEQYF.

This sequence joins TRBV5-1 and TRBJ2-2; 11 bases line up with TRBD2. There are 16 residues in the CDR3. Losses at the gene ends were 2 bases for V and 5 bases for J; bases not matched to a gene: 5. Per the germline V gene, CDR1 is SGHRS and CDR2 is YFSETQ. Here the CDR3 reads CASSFYGLAGTGELFF. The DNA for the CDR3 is TGCGCCAGCAGCTTTTATGGACTAGCGGGTACCGGGGAGCTGTTTTTT.

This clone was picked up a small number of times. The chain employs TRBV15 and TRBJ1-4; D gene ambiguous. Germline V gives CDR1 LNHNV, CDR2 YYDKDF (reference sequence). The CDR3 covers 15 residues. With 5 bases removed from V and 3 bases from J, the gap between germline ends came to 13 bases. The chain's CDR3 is CATSERPAANEKLFF. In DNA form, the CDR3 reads TGTGCCACCAGCGAACGCCCCGCGGCTAATGAAAAACTGTTTTTT.

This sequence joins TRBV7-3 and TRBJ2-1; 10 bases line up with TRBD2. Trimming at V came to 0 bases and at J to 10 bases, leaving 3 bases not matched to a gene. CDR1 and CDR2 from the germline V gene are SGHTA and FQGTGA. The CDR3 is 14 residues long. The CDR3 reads CASSLTTSGAEQFF. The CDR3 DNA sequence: TGTGCCAGCAGCTTAACAACTAGCGGGGCAGAGCAGTTCTTC. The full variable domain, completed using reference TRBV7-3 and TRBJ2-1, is GAGVSQTPSNKVTEKGKYVELRCDPISGHTALYWYRQSLGQGPEFLIYFQGTGAADDSGLPNDRFFAVRPEGSVSTLKIQRTERGDSAVYLCASSLTTSGAEQFFGPGTRLTVL.

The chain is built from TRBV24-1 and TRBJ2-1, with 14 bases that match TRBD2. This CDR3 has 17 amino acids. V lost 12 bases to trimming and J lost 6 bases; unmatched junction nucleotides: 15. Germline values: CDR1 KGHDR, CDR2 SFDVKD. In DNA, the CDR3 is TGTGCCCCAACGACTAGCGGGGGGGGTCTTCTCGCCAATGAGCAGTTCTTC. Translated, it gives CAPTTSGGGLLANEQFF.

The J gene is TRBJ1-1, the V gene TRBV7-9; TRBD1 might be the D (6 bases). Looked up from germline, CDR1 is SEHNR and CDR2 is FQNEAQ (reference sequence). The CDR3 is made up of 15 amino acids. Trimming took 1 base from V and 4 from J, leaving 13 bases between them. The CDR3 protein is CASSLDRASGTEAFF. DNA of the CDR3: TGTGCCAGCAGCTTAGACAGGGCTAGTGGCACTGAAGCTTTCTTT.

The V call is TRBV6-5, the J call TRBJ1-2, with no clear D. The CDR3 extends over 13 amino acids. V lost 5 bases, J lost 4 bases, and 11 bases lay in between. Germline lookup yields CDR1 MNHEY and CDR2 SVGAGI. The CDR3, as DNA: TGTGCCAGCAGTCTCAGAGAGGGCTATGGCTACACCTTC. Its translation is CASSLREGYGYTF.

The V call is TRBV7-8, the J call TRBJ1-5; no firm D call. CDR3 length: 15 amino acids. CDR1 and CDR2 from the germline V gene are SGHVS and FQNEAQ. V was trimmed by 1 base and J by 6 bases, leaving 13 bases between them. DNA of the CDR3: TGTGCCAGCAGCTTAGTTCCGGGAGTAGGTCAGCCCCAGCATTTT. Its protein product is CASSLVPGVGQPQHF. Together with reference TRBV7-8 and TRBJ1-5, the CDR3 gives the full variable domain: GAGVSQSPRYKVAKRGQDVALRCDPISGHVSLFWYQQALGQGPEFLTYFQNEAQLDKSGLPSDRFFAERPEGSVSTLKIQRTQQEDSAVYLCASSLVPGVGQPQHFGDGTRLSIL.

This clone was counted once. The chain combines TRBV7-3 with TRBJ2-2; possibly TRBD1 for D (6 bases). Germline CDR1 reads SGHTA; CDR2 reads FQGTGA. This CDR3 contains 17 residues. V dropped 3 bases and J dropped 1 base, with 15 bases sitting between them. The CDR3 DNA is TGTGCCAGCAGCTTGGACAGTGAGTCAGGGAACACCGGGGAGCTGTTTTTT. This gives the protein CASSLDSESGNTGELFF.

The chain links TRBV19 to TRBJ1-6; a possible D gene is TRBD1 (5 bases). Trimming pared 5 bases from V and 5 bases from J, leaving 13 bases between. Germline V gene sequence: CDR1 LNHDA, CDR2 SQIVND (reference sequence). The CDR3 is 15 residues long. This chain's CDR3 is CASSPAPGDNSPLHF. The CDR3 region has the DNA TGTGCCAGTAGTCCCGCCCCGGGGGATAATTCACCCCTCCACTTT.

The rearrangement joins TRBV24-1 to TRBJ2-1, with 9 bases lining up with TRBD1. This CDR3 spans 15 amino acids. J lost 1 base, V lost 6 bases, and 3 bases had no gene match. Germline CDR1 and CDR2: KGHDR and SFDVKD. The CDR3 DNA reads TGTGCCACCAGTAGGGGACAGGGATCCTACAATGAGCAGTTCTTC. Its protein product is CATSRGQGSYNEQFF.

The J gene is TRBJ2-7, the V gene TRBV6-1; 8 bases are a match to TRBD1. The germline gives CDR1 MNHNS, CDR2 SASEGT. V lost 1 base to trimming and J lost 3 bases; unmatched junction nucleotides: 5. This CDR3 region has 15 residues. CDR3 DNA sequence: TGTGCCAGCAGTGAAGTTGGGACAGGATTCTACGAGCAGTACTTC. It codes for CASSEVGTGFYEQYF.

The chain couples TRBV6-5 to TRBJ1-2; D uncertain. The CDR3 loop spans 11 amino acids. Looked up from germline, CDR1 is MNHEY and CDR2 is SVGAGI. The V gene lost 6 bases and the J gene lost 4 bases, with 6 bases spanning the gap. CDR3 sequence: CASRAPYGYTF. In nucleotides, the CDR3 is TGTGCCAGCAGGGCTCCCTATGGCTACACCTTC.

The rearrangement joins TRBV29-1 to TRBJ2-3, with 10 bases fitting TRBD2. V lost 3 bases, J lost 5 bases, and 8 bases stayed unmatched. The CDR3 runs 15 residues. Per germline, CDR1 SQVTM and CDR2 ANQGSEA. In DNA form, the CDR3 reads TGCAGCGTTGACCGAAGAGCGGGGGGGCAAGATACGCAGTATTTT. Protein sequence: CSVDRRAGGQDTQYF.

The CDR3 sequence is CAVSSIGGGETQYF. The CDR3 DNA follows: TGTGCCGTGTCCAGTATCGGGGGGGGAGAGACCCAGTACTTC. The chain combines TRBV13 with TRBJ2-5; 8 nucleotides match TRBD2. The CDR3 length is 14 residues. The V segment lost 11 bases and the J segment 4 bases; nucleotides outside the gene matches: 12. Germline V gives CDR1 PRHDT, CDR2 FYEKMQ (reference sequence).

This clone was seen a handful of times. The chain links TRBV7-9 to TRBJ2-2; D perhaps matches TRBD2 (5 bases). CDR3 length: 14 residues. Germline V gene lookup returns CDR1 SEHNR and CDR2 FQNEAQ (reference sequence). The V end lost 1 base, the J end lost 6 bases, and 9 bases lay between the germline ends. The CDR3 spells CASSLGASPGELFF. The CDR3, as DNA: TGTGCCAGCAGCTTAGGTGCTAGCCCCGGGGAGCTGTTTTTT. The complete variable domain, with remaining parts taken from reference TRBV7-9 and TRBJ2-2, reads DTGVSQNPRHKITKRGQNVTFRCDPISEHNRLYWYRQTLGQGPEFLTYFQNEAQLEKSRLLSDRFSAERPKGSFSTLEIQRTEQGDSAMYLCASSLGASPGELFFGEGSRLTVL.

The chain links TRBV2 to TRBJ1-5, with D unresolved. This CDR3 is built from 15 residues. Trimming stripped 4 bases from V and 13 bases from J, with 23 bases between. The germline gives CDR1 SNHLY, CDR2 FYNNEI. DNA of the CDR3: TGTGCCAGCAGTGCTGAAACACAACAGAGATCCGTACAGCATTTT. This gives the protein CASSAETQQRSVQHF.

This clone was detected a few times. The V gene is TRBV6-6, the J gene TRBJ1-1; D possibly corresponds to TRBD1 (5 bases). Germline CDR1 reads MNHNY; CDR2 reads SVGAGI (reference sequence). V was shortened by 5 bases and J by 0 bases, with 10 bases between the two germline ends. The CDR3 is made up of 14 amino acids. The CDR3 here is CASSRGNMNTEAFF. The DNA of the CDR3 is TGTGCCAGCAGTCGGGGCAACATGAACACTGAAGCTTTCTTT.

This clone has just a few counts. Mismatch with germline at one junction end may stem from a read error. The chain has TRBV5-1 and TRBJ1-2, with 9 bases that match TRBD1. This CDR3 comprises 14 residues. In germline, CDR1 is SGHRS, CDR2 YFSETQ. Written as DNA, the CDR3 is TGCGCCAGCAGCTTCAGACAGGGGGACTACGGCTACACCTTC. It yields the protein CASSFRQGDYGYTF.

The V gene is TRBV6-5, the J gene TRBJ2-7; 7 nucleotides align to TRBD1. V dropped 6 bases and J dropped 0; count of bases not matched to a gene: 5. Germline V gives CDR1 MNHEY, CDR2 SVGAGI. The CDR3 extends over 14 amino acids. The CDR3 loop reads CASSRDSTSYEQYF. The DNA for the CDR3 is TGTGCCAGCAGCCGGGACAGCACCTCCTACGAGCAGTACTTC.

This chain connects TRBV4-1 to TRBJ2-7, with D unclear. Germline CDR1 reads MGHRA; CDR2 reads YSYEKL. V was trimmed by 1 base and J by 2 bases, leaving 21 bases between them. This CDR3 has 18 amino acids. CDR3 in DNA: TGCGCCAGCAGCCAAGCTCCACTGGATACAGTGCTTACCTACGAGCAGTACTTC. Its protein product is CASSQAPLDTVLTYEQYF.

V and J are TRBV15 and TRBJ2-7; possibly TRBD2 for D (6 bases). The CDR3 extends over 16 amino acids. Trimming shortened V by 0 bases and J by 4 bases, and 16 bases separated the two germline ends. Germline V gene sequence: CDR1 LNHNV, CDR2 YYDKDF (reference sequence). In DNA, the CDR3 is TGTGCCACCAGCAGAGATCAAGGCGGGGAACTTTACGAGCAGTACTTC. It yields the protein CATSRDQGGELYEQYF.

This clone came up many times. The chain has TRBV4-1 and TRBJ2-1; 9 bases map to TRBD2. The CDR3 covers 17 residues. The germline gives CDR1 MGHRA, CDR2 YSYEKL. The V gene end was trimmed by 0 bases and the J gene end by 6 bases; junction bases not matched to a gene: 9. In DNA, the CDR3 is TGCGCCAGCAGCCAAGAAGGCTCGAGCGGGGGGTCCAATGAGCAGTTCTTC. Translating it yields CASSQEGSSGGSNEQFF.